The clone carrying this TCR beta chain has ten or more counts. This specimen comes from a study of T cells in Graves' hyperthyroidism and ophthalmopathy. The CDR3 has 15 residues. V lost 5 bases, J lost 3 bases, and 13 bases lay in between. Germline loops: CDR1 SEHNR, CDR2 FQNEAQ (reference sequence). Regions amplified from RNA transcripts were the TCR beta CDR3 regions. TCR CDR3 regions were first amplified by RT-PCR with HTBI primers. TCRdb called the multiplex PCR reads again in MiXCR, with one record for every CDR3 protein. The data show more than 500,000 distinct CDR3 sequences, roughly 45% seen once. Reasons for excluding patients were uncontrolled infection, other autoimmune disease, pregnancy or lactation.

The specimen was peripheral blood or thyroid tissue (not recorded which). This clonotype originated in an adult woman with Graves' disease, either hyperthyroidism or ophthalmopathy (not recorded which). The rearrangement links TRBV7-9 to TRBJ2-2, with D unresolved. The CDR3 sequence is CASSPRSPDTGELFF. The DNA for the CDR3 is TGTGCCAGCAGCCCCCGTTCACCGGACACCGGGGAGCTGTTTTTT.